What follows are 22 T cell receptor beta chains derived from one specimen sequenced in a study of lung T cells in sarcoidosis with Löfgren's syndrome. TCRdb redid the calling of the reads with MiXCR, one entry per CDR3 protein. Counted here are about 1,900 distinct CDR3 sequences, over 25% occurring once; the ten biggest clones make up about 8.8%. The sample taken for sequencing was CD4+ T cells from bronchoalveolar lavage. The receptors stem from a human donor with sarcoidosis (Löfgren's syndrome or another form), or a control subject (not recorded which).

Relative to its sample, this clonotype is medium-sized. This chain links TRBV4-1 with TRBJ1-3, with a tentative D call TRBD1 (6 bases). The germline CDR1 and CDR2 sequences are MGHRA and YSYEKL. The V and J ends lost 5 bases and 4 bases respectively, with 12 bases between them. The CDR3 length is 14 residues. The CDR3 sequence: CASSAGGQGNTIYF. As DNA, the CDR3 is TGCGCCAGCAGCGCCGGGGGGCAAGGAAACACCATATATTTT.

Judged by abundance, this clonotype is large. The V call is TRBV6-1, the J call TRBJ2-7; 7 bases match TRBD1. Germline V gene sequence: CDR1 MNHNS, CDR2 SASEGT. The J segment lost 6 bases and the V segment lost 2 bases, leaving 4 bases of the junction unmatched. The CDR3 is 13 amino acids. CDR3 amino acids: CASSEHRGTEQYF. CDR3 nucleotide sequence: TGTGCCAGCAGTGAACACAGGGGAACCGAGCAGTACTTC.

This clonotype is medium-sized (0.01 to 0.1%) within its sample. The chain joins TRBV2 to TRBJ1-2, with a weak D call TRBD1 (5 bases). Germline lookup yields CDR1 SNHLY and CDR2 FYNNEI. Between the trimmed V and J ends, which lost 6 bases and 6 bases, there was a span of 14 bases. The CDR3 loop spans 13 amino acids. In DNA form, the CDR3 reads TGTGCCAGCAGCCTAGACCTGGGGCATGGCTACACCTTC. This translates into CASSLDLGHGYTF.

This clonotype is medium-sized within its sample. A read error may be the cause here, since a much bigger clone is one base away. The rearrangement joins TRBV6-1 to TRBJ2-7; D perhaps matches TRBD1 (5 bases). Germline CDR1 MNHNS, CDR2 SASEGT. Trimming left V 6 bases short and J 5 bases short, with 20 bases between. This CDR3 has 15 amino acids. Here the CDR3 DNA reads TGTGCCAGCAGCAGCACAGGTTCCTCGCCAGACGAGCAGTACTTC. Its translation is CASSSTGSSPDEQYF.

At least ten counts were recorded for this clonotype. V gene TRBV7-2 combines with J gene TRBJ2-2, with 9 bases aligning to TRBD2. The CDR3 covers 16 residues. The germline V gene has CDR1 SGHTA and CDR2 FQGNSA. V was pared by 4 bases and J by 6 bases, with 9 bases of the junction left unmatched. The CDR3 region has the DNA TGTGCCAGCAGCTCGTTCGGCGGGGGGGCTGCCGGGGAGCTGTTTTTT. Protein product: CASSSFGGGAAGELFF.

A note on this clonotype: A much larger clone is a single base away; this may be a read error. The CDR3 nucleotides read TGTGCCAGCAGCTTGGAAGGGGTGAATCAGCCCCAGCATTTT. It specifies CASSLEGVNQPQHF. This chain connects TRBV5-4 to TRBJ1-5, with TRBD1 as a possible D gene (5 bases). The CDR3 has 14 amino acids. Trimming took off 0 bases at V and 4 bases at J, with 8 bases between the two ends. CDR1 is SGHNT, CDR2 YYREEE, per germline (reference sequence).

This clonotype is labeled medium-sized. The chain has TRBV20-1 and TRBJ1-1; D is undetermined. The CDR3 spans 14 residues. Germline V gene data show CDR1 as DFQATT and CDR2 as SNEGSKA (reference sequence). Trimming took 4 bases from V and 1 from J, leaving 13 bases between them. DNA for the CDR3: TGCAGTGCTATACTACCCCCGTCGAACACTGAAGCTTTCTTT. Amino acids: CSAILPPSNTEAFF.

With regard to this clonotype: A much larger clone lies a single base off, so this may be a read error. The chain couples TRBV20-1 to TRBJ2-1; D unclear. Germline lookup yields CDR1 DFQATT and CDR2 SNEGSKA (reference sequence). The CDR3 totals 14 residues. Trimming took 3 bases from V and 0 from J, leaving 9 bases between them. The CDR3 sequence is CSASPRYSYNEQFF. In nucleotides, the CDR3 is TGCAGTGCTAGTCCCCGTTACTCCTACAATGAGCAGTTCTTC.

In the case of this clonotype: This clone may be a read error of a much larger clone one base away. The chain combines TRBV7-9 with TRBJ2-3; 7 nucleotides align to TRBD1. The CDR3 covers 14 residues. Losses at the gene ends were 0 bases for V and 5 bases for J; bases not matched to a gene: 2. CDR1 SEHNR and CDR2 FQNEAQ come from the germline V gene (reference sequence). This chain's CDR3 is CASSLAQGEDTQYF. DNA of the CDR3: TGTGCCAGCAGCTTAGCGCAGGGGGAAGATACGCAGTATTTT.

Concerning this clonotype itself: This may stem from a read error, because a much larger clone lies one nucleotide away. This CDR3 is missing its conserved last phenylalanine or tryptophan, likely due to a read error. The chain carries TRBV11-2 and TRBJ2-5; D is possibly TRBD2 (5 bases). Germline lookup yields CDR1 SGHAT and CDR2 FQNNGV. V lost 2 bases and J 5 bases, leaving 12 bases between the germline ends. The CDR3 length is 14 residues. The CDR3 spells CASSLPGSGETQYL. For the CDR3, the DNA is TGTGCCAGCAGCTTACCGGGATCCGGGGAGACCCAGTACCTC.

This clonotype has just a few counts. The rearrangement joins TRBV12-3 or TRBV12-4 to TRBJ2-7; D unclear. Trimming cost V 5 bases and J 4 bases, with 9 bases left between them. The CDR3 loop spans 12 amino acids. CDR3 loop: CASSPNSYEQYF. CDR3 nucleotides: TGTGCCAGCAGTCCAAACAGTTACGAGCAGTACTTC.

Turning to this clonotype: A much larger clone lies one base from this, so it may be a read error. This chain joins TRBV12-3 or TRBV12-4 and TRBJ1-3, with D unresolved. CDR3 length: 11 amino acids. The CDR3 spells CAGSPYNTIYF. CDR3 coding DNA: TGTGCCGGCAGTCCCTACAACACCATATATTTT.

By proportion, this clonotype is large. The chain recombines TRBV20-1 with TRBJ2-6; 9 nucleotides match TRBD1. Germline CDR1 reads DFQATT; CDR2 reads SNEGSKA (reference sequence). The V segment lost 6 bases and the J segment 4 bases; nucleotides outside the gene matches: 7. The CDR3 is 15 amino acids. The CDR3 region is CSAQTGGTGANVLTF. In DNA, the CDR3 is TGCAGTGCCCAGACAGGGGGGACGGGGGCCAACGTCCTGACTTTC.

As to this clonotype: A read error may account for a junction end that differs from germline. The CDR3 bases are TGCAGTACCCGGGACTTCGTCCAAAAGACCCAGTACTTC. Protein sequence: CSTRDFVQKTQYF. The genes are TRBV20-1 and TRBJ2-5, with D possibly being TRBD2 (6 bases). The CDR3 loop spans 13 amino acids. Germline values: CDR1 DFQATT, CDR2 SNEGSKA (reference sequence).

Turning to this clonotype: The junction does not match germline at one end; this may be a read error. The chain recombines TRBV20-1 with TRBJ2-7, with a tentative D call TRBD2 (5 bases). The length of the CDR3 is 13 residues. Germline CDR1 is DFQATT and CDR2 is SNEGSKA (reference sequence). In DNA form, the CDR3 reads TGCGGTGCTCCGGTGAACGTCGGACTCGGGCAGTACTTC. Encoded protein: CGAPVNVGLGQYF.

This clonotype has just a few counts. The CDR3 sequence is CAWSLTGAGNTIYF. The CDR3 DNA sequence: TGTGCCTGGAGTCTAACAGGGGCTGGAAACACCATATATTTT. This chain joins TRBV30 and TRBJ1-3; 7 positions match TRBD1. This CDR3 is 14 amino acids long. Germline V gene sequence: CDR1 GTSNPN, CDR2 SVGIG (reference sequence). V trimming: 2 bases; J trimming: 2 bases; junction bases outside the gene matches: 3.

A word on this clonotype: A read error may be the cause here, since a much bigger clone is one base away. V usage is TRBV5-6 and J usage is TRBJ2-5; possible D gene TRBD1, 6 bases. The germline CDR1 and CDR2 sequences are SGHDT and YYEEEE. CDR3 length equals 14 residues. The CDR3 DNA follows: TGTGCCAGCAGCATCGTCCGAGGGGGAGAGGCCCAGTACTTC. It is translated as CASSIVRGGEAQYF.

This clonotype is medium-sized within its sample. The rearrangement links TRBV29-1 to TRBJ1-5, with D hard to call. This CDR3 is built from 9 residues. Trimming cost V 8 bases and J 8 bases, with 7 bases left between them. CDR1 SQVTM and CDR2 ANQGSEA come from the germline V gene. In DNA form, the CDR3 reads TGCAGCTCCCAGGAGCCCCAGCATTTT. Protein product: CSSQEPQHF.

By its share, this clonotype is large. The chain recombines TRBV20-1 with TRBJ2-7; D possibly corresponds to TRBD1 (6 bases). Germline V gene sequence: CDR1 DFQATT, CDR2 SNEGSKA (reference sequence). V was cut by 4 bases and J by 6 bases, with 13 bases left in between. The CDR3 extends over 12 amino acids. In DNA form, the CDR3 reads TGCAGTGCTACATCTCAGGGGATCGAGCAGTACTTC. Protein: CSATSQGIEQYF.

By share, this clonotype counts as medium-sized. The J gene is TRBJ1-6, the V gene TRBV7-8, with D maybe TRBD1 (5 bases). This CDR3 comprises 13 residues. Trimming stripped 5 bases from V and 7 bases from J, with 9 bases between. Germline CDR1 and CDR2: SGHVS and FQNEAQ. CDR3 DNA: TGTGCCAGCAGCCTTGACAGAAATTCACCCCTCCACTTT. This sequence encodes CASSLDRNSPLHF.

The sample holds a few counts of this clonotype. The gene calls are TRBV5-5 and TRBJ2-3; D may be TRBD1 (6 bases). The CDR3 runs to 15 residues. V was clipped by 1 base and J by 2 bases, with 11 bases between them. Germline V lookup: CDR1 SGHKS, CDR2 YYEKEE (reference sequence). The CDR3 DNA reads TGTGCCAGCAGCTTGAATACAGGGTCCACAGATACGCAGTATTTT. Protein sequence: CASSLNTGSTDTQYF.

This clonotype is termed large. The chain recombines TRBV2 with TRBJ1-5; D remains unclear. CDR1 is SNHLY and CDR2 is FYNNEI in the germline V gene. The V end lost 6 bases, the J end lost 3 bases, and 12 bases lay between the germline ends. This CDR3 has 14 amino acids. The CDR3 reads CASSAQGTNQPQHF. The CDR3 bases are TGTGCCAGCAGCGCTCAAGGTACCAATCAGCCCCAGCATTTT.